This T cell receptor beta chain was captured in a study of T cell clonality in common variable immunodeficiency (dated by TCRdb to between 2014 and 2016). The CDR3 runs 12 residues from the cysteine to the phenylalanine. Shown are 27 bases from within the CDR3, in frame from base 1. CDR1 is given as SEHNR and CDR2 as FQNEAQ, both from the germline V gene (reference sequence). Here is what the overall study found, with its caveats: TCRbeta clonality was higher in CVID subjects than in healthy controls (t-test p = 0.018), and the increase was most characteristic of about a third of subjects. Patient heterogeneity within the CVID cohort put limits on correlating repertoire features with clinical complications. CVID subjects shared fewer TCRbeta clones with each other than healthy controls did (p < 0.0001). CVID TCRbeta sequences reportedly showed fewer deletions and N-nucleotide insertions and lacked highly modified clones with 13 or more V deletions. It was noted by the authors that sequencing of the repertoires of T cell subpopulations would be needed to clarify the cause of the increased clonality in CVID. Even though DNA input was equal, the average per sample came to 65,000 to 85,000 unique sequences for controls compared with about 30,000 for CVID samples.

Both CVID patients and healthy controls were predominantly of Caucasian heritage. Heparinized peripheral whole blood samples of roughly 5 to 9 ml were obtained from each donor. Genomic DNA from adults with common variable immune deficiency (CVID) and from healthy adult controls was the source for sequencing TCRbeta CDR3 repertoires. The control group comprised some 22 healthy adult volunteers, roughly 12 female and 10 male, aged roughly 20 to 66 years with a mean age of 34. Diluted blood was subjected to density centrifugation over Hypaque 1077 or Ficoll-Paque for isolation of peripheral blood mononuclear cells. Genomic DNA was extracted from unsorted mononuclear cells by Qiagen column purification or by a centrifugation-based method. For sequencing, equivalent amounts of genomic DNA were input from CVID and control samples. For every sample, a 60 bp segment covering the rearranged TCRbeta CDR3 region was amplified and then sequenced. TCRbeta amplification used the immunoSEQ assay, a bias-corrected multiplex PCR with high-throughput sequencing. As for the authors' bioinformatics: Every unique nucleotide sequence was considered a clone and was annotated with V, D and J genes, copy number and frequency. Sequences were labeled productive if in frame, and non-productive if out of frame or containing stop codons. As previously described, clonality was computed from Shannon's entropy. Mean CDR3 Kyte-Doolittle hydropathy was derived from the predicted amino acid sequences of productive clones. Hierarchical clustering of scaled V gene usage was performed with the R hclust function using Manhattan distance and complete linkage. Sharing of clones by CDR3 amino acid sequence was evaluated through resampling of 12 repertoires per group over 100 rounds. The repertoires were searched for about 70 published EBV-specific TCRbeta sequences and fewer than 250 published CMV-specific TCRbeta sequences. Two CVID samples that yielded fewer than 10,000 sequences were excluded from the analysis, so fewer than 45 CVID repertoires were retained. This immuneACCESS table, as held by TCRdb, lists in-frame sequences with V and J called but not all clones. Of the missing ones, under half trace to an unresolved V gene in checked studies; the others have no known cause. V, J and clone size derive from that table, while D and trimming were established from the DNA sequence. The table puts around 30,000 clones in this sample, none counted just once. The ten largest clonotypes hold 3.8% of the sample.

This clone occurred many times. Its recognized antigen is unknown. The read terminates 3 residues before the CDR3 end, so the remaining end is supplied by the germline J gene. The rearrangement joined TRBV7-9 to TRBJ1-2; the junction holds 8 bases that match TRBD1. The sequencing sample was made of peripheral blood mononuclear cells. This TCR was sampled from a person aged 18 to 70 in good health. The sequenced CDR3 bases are TGTGCCAGCAGCCCGGACAGGGCCGGC. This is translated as CASSPDRAG. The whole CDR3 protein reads CASSPDRAGYTF.